A single sample gave rise to the 30 T cell receptor beta chains below, sequenced in a study of identifying expanded T cells in peripheral blood (dated by TCRdb to the late 2010s). The library was prepared using the immunoSEQ multiplex PCR assay. TCRdb's version of the immuneACCESS table is confined to in-frame rearrangements and falls short of the full clone set. An unresolved V gene accounts for under half of the shortfall where checked; the remainder is of unknown origin. The sample yields more than 85,000 clones; about 88% were counted once. The ten largest clones capture just under 8.5% of the sample. Sequenced material: blood. These receptors were collected from a person aged 18-70 years in good health.

This chain uses TRBV7-2 with TRBJ1-2, with a tentative D call TRBD1 (5 bases). Germline V gene data show CDR1 as SGHTA and CDR2 as FQGNSA. Trimming removed 5 bases at V and 6 bases at J, with 19 bases between. This CDR3 spans 15 amino acids. This CDR3 reads CASSPGGKEGDGYTF. The DNA of the CDR3 is TGTGCCAGCAGCCCTGGGGGAAAAGAAGGTGATGGCTACACCTTC.

This chain links TRBV18 with TRBJ1-1; 8 bases are a match to TRBD1. Per the germline V gene, CDR1 is KGHSH and CDR2 is LQKENI. The ends lost 6 bases at V and 6 bases at J; junction bases unmatched: 9. The CDR3 has 14 residues. CDR3 nucleotide sequence: TGTGCCAGCTCCGGACAGGGCCTTATCCCTGAAGCTTTCTTT. Its protein is CASSGQGLIPEAFF. Full variable domain (remainder filled in from reference TRBV18 and TRBJ1-1): NAGVMQNPRHLVRRRGQEARLRCSPMKGHSHVYWYRQLPEEGLKFMVYLQKENIIDESGMPKERFSAEFPKEGPSILRIQQVVRGDSAAYFCASSGQGLIPEAFFGQGTRLTVV.

This clone was detected only a few times. The V gene is TRBV5-5, the J gene TRBJ1-2; D unresolved. This CDR3 has 13 residues. Germline V gene data show CDR1 as SGHKS and CDR2 as YYEKEE (reference sequence). The V end was cut by 0 bases, the J end by 2 bases, with 5 bases between. The CDR3 DNA follows: TGTGCCAGCAGCTTGGTAGTAAACTATGGCTACACCTTC. It encodes CASSLVVNYGYTF.

The rearrangement joins TRBV29-1 to TRBJ2-2, with D possibly TRBD2 on 5 matching bases. Germline CDR1 SQVTM, CDR2 ANQGSEA. The ends were cut back, 1 base at V and 0 bases at J, with 9 bases in the middle. The CDR3 loop spans 15 amino acids. This chain's CDR3 is CSVEGGSANTGELFF. The DNA of the CDR3 is TGCAGCGTTGAAGGAGGGAGTGCGAACACCGGGGAGCTGTTTTTT.

V gene TRBV4-2 combines with J gene TRBJ2-1; 7 positions agree with TRBD2. From germline, CDR1 is LGHNA and CDR2 YNFKEQ. The CDR3 spans 14 residues. The junction had 10 bases not matched to a gene; V was cut back by 0 bases and J by 14 bases. The CDR3 here is CASSQDRSGEGKFF. CDR3 nucleotides: TGTGCCAGCAGCCAAGATCGAAGCGGGGAGGGGAAGTTCTTC.

The CDR3 is CASSESPGVAKNIQYF. The CDR3 DNA is TGCGCCAGCAGTGAATCGCCAGGGGTTGCCAAAAACATTCAGTACTTC. This chain connects TRBV10-1 to TRBJ2-4, with a possible D match to TRBD1 (6 bases). The V gene's germline CDR1 is WNHNN and CDR2 SYGVQD (reference sequence). The germline V and J ends were trimmed by 3 bases and 1 base, with 13 bases remaining between them. The CDR3 is 16 amino acids.

This clone has only a few counts. The V call is TRBV28, the J call TRBJ1-2, with D perhaps matching TRBD1 (5 bases). Trimming removed 3 bases at V and 5 bases at J, with 19 bases between. Per the germline V gene, CDR1 is MDHEN and CDR2 is SYDVKM. This CDR3 spans 16 amino acids. DNA of the CDR3: TGTGCCAGCAGTTTGGCCCCGATGGGGGTCGGGTATGGCTACACCTTC. This sequence encodes CASSLAPMGVGYGYTF.

This chain links TRBV18 with TRBJ1-2; 11 bases align to TRBD1. In germline, CDR1 is KGHSH, CDR2 LQKENI. Trimming at V came to 3 bases and at J to 0 bases, leaving 0 bases not matched to a gene. CDR3 length equals 15 residues. CDR3 in amino acids: CASSPGQGANYGYTF. CDR3 DNA sequence: TGTGCCAGCTCACCGGGACAGGGGGCTAACTATGGCTACACCTTC. Full variable domain (missing parts from reference TRBV18 and TRBJ1-2): NAGVMQNPRHLVRRRGQEARLRCSPMKGHSHVYWYRQLPEEGLKFMVYLQKENIIDESGMPKERFSAEFPKEGPSILRIQQVVRGDSAAYFCASSPGQGANYGYTFGSGTRLTVV.

This sequence joins TRBV30 and TRBJ1-6; D possibly corresponds to TRBD1 (6 bases). Germline loops: CDR1 GTSNPN, CDR2 SVGIG (reference sequence). Trimming stripped 2 bases from V and 10 bases from J, with 12 bases between. This CDR3 has 13 amino acids. CDR3 DNA sequence: TGTGCCTGGAGTATACAGGGAGAATCACCCCTCCACTTT. Protein sequence: CAWSIQGESPLHF.

V is TRBV7-3 and J is TRBJ2-7, with 10 bases lining up with TRBD2. J lost 0 bases, V lost 3 bases, and 5 bases had no gene match. Germline V gene data show CDR1 as SGHTA and CDR2 as FQGTGA. This CDR3 has 16 amino acids. The CDR3 nucleotides read TGTGCCAGCAGCTTTAGCGGGGGGACGAGCTCCTACGAGCAGTACTTC. This codes for CASSFSGGTSSYEQYF.

The chain has TRBV7-3 and TRBJ2-2; D unclear. V shed 8 bases and J shed 5 bases, with 9 bases lying between them. This CDR3 has 12 amino acids. Germline assignment: CDR1 SGHTA and CDR2 FQGTGA. CDR3 sequence (DNA): TGTGCCAGCGGGCCCTCGACCGGGGAGCTGTTTTTT. This encodes CASGPSTGELFF.

Of note for this clone: One end of the junction fails to match germline, which may point to a read error. This rearrangement joins TRBV20-1 to TRBJ1-1; D unclear. From germline, CDR1 is DFQATT and CDR2 SNEGSKA (reference sequence). The CDR3 has 9 amino acids. Here the CDR3 reads CSAREPPNF. The CDR3 nucleotides are TGCAGTGCTAGAGAACCCCCAAACTTT.

The V call is TRBV5-3, the J call TRBJ1-1; D not resolved. TRBV5-3 is an open reading frame whose function is uncertain. Trimming took 0 bases from V and 1 from J, leaving 10 bases between them. The CDR3 totals 15 residues. Written as DNA, the CDR3 is TGTGCCAGAAGCTTGGGCGCAGGAGAGAACACTGAAGCTTTCTTT. This codes for CARSLGAGENTEAFF.

The rearrangement links TRBV10-2 to TRBJ2-3, with D hard to call. CDR3 length equals 14 residues. The V end lost 3 bases, the J end lost 3 bases, and 10 bases lay between the germline ends. The germline V gene encodes CDR1 WSHSY and CDR2 SAAADI. CDR3 sequence reads: CASSESLGTDTQYF. The CDR3 nucleotides read TGCGCCAGCAGTGAATCACTTGGGACAGATACGCAGTATTTT.

The chain links TRBV27 to TRBJ1-2; no clear D gene. Trimming took off 10 bases at V and 8 bases at J, with 17 bases between the two ends. Germline CDR1 reads MNHEY; CDR2 reads SMNVEV (reference sequence). This CDR3 has 12 residues. The CDR3 nucleotides read TGTGCCACATCTTCAGTAGGTGGGGGCTACACCTTC. It translates to CATSSVGGGYTF.

The chain has TRBV11-2 and TRBJ2-2; a possible D gene is TRBD1 (6 bases). Germline V gives CDR1 SGHAT, CDR2 FQNNGV. V was clipped by 5 bases and J by 7 bases, with 20 bases between them. The CDR3 has 16 amino acids. The CDR3 sequence is CASSPQPGAGYGELFF. As DNA, the CDR3 is TGTGCCAGCAGCCCCCAGCCAGGGGCCGGGTACGGGGAGCTGTTTTTT.

The chain employs TRBV25-1 and TRBJ2-7, with no clear D. The germline V and J ends were trimmed by 3 bases and 9 bases, with 9 bases remaining between them. The CDR3 has 11 amino acids. Looked up from germline, CDR1 is MGHDK and CDR2 is SYGVNS. The CDR3 loop is CASSDEISQYF. For the CDR3, the DNA is TGTGCCAGCAGTGACGAAATCTCGCAGTACTTC.

CDR3 DNA sequence: TGCGCCAGCAGCTTGGAAGGTGGTATGGGCAATCAGCCCCAGCATTTT. Its protein is CASSLEGGMGNQPQHF. This chain connects TRBV5-1 to TRBJ1-5; D is undetermined. This CDR3 is built from 16 residues. Germline assignment: CDR1 SGHRS and CDR2 YFSETQ. Trimming shortened V by 0 bases and J by 2 bases, and 12 bases separated the two germline ends.

J is TRBJ2-5 and V is TRBV5-4; D unclear. Per the germline V gene, CDR1 is SGHNT and CDR2 is YYREEE (reference sequence). This CDR3 spans 14 amino acids. Deletions cut 3 bases from V and 3 bases from J, with 12 bases between. For the CDR3, the DNA is TGTGCCAGCAGCTATCCAATAGCAGAAGAGACCCAGTACTTC. It is translated as CASSYPIAEETQYF.

The rearrangement uses TRBV5-4 and TRBJ2-2, with 8 bases aligning to TRBD2. Germline trimming cut 4 bases from V and 7 bases from J; bases unmatched to any gene: 9. The CDR3 consists of 15 residues. Germline V gives CDR1 SGHNT, CDR2 YYREEE (reference sequence). CDR3 nucleotides: TGTGCCAGCAGCCCACGGACTAGCAGTGACGGGGAGCTGTTTTTT. It yields the protein CASSPRTSSDGELFF.

The chain carries TRBV9 and TRBJ2-3, with unresolved D. The CDR3 runs 13 residues. V was cut by 4 bases and J by 8 bases, with 14 bases left in between. CDR1 is SGDLS and CDR2 is YYNGEE in the germline V gene. CDR3 sequence (DNA): TGTGCCAGCAGCCTTCAGAACGACGGTACGCAGTATTTT. It codes for CASSLQNDGTQYF.

The rearrangement joins TRBV6-5 to TRBJ1-2, with D maybe TRBD1 (6 bases). The CDR3 has 14 amino acids. V was shortened by 5 bases and J by 3 bases, with 13 bases between the two germline ends. Germline CDR1 is MNHEY and CDR2 is SVGAGI. CDR3 residues: CASSTRDTDYGYTF. CDR3 sequence (DNA): TGTGCCAGCAGTACCCGGGACACAGACTATGGCTACACCTTC.

The chain recombines TRBV7-2 with TRBJ1-1, with D uncertain. The CDR3 length is 13 residues. V lost 1 base, J lost 1 base, and 4 bases lay in between. Looked up from germline, CDR1 is SGHTA and CDR2 is FQGNSA. Here the CDR3 reads CASSLETNTEAFF. CDR3 in DNA: TGTGCCAGCAGCTTAGAAACGAACACTGAAGCTTTCTTT.

This chain uses TRBV19 with TRBJ1-5; maybe TRBD1 (5 bases). The CDR3 has 13 residues. Germline V gene sequence: CDR1 LNHDA, CDR2 SQIVND (reference sequence). With 10 bases removed from V and 0 bases from J, the gap between germline ends came to 10 bases. CDR3 nucleotides: TGTGCCATCCAGGGAAATAGCAATCAGCCCCAGCATTTT. As protein: CAIQGNSNQPQHF.

This chain uses TRBV2 with TRBJ1-1, with a possible D match to TRBD1 (5 bases). The germline V gene has CDR1 SNHLY and CDR2 FYNNEI. Trimming removed 6 bases at V and 1 base at J, with 12 bases between. The CDR3 covers 14 residues. CDR3 DNA sequence: TGTGCCAGCAGCCCCAGGGTTCGGAACACTGAAGCTTTCTTT. Translation gives CASSPRVRNTEAFF.

V is TRBV5-6 and J is TRBJ1-5; D may be TRBD1 (5 bases). CDR1 is SGHDT and CDR2 is YYEEEE in the germline V gene. This CDR3 has 19 amino acids. The V end was cut by 4 bases, the J end by 1 base, with 24 bases between. The CDR3 loop is CASSRTRDLAWLSNQPQHF. For the CDR3, the DNA is TGTGCCAGCAGCAGAACCCGGGACCTAGCTTGGCTAAGCAATCAGCCCCAGCATTTT.

The J gene is TRBJ2-2, the V gene TRBV2, with D tentatively TRBD2 (6 bases). The CDR3 sequence is 12 residues long. Trimming stripped 5 bases from V and 6 bases from J, with 7 bases between. Looked up from germline, CDR1 is SNHLY and CDR2 is FYNNEI. The CDR3 DNA is TGTGCCAGCAGTACGGGGGCCGGGGAGCTGTTTTTT. Translated, it gives CASSTGAGELFF.

The gene calls are TRBV4-3 and TRBJ1-5, with 7 bases that match TRBD1. J gave up 4 bases and V 0 bases, and 0 bases lay outside the gene matches. The CDR3 consists of 14 residues. Germline V gene sequence: CDR1 LGHNA, CDR2 YSLEER. CDR3 region: CASSQDRGNQPQHF. CDR3 nucleotides: TGCGCCAGCAGCCAAGACAGGGGGAATCAGCCCCAGCATTTT.

The gene calls are TRBV10-3 and TRBJ2-5, with no clear D. From germline, CDR1 is ENHRY and CDR2 SYGVKD. The germline V and J ends were trimmed by 7 bases and 1 base, with 13 bases remaining between them. CDR3 length: 14 residues. Written as DNA, the CDR3 is TGTGCCATCAAAGGGCACGAATCCCAAGAGACCCAGTACTTC. It specifies CAIKGHESQETQYF.

V gene TRBV30 combines with J gene TRBJ1-2; 8 nucleotides line up with TRBD1. The CDR3 spans 14 residues. Germline CDR1 and CDR2: GTSNPN and SVGIG (reference sequence). J lost 8 bases, V lost 4 bases, and 12 bases had no gene match. DNA for the CDR3: TGTGCCTGGAACAAGGACAGGGCCACCGGGGGCTACACCTTC. It is translated as CAWNKDRATGGYTF.